These 22 T cell receptor beta chains came from one sample sequenced in a study of CD4 T cells in relation to SARS-CoV-2 and coronaviruses. Sequencing was performed with immunoSEQ multiplex PCR; in TCRdb, only in-frame clones are kept and a portion is missing. The top ten hold roughly 1.2% of the sample, which has tens of thousands of clones, 75% to 90% seen once. No cognate antigen is known for these TCRs. Sequenced sample: naive CD4+ T cells from PBMCs, cultured in vitro. Subset given: naive CD4+ T cells isolated by negative enrichment. The receptors here all came from an adult with COVID-19.

CDR3 protein: CASSSGTVDEQYF. The CDR3 region has the DNA TGTGCCAGCAGCTCCGGGACAGTAGACGAGCAGTACTTC. The gene calls are TRBV12-3 or TRBV12-4 and TRBJ2-7; TRBD1 matches at 7 bases. With V trimmed by 6 bases and J by 5 bases, 7 bases remained unmatched. The CDR3 contains 13 residues.

The chain couples TRBV28 to TRBJ1-5; D is uncertain. The CDR3 consists of 15 residues. V was trimmed by 3 bases and J by 3 bases, leaving 12 bases between them. Germline loops: CDR1 MDHEN, CDR2 SYDVKM. The CDR3 spells CASSFLRRDNQPQHF. In DNA form, the CDR3 reads TGTGCCAGCAGTTTTTTAAGGCGGGACAATCAGCCCCAGCATTTT.

The J gene is TRBJ1-1, the V gene TRBV29-1, with D maybe TRBD1 (5 bases). From germline, CDR1 is SQVTM and CDR2 ANQGSEA. This CDR3 is built from 11 residues. Deletions cut 3 bases from V and 11 bases from J, with 13 bases between. CDR3 coding DNA: TGCAGCGTTGATATATTGGGGACGGCTTTCTTT. It is translated as CSVDILGTAFF.

The genes are TRBV7-6 and TRBJ2-1; TRBD1 agrees at 9 bases. J was trimmed by 4 bases and V by 4 bases; bases with no gene match: 5. This CDR3 region has 15 residues. Per the germline V gene, CDR1 is SGHVS and CDR2 is FNYEAQ. CDR3 nucleotides: TGTGCCAGCAGCTCCCCCGGGACAGGGTACAATGAGCAGTTCTTC. The encoded protein is CASSSPGTGYNEQFF. Drawing the rest from reference TRBV7-6 and TRBJ2-1, the complete variable domain is GAGVSQSPRYKVTKRGQDVALRCDPISGHVSLYWYRQALGQGPEFLTYFNYEAQQDKSGLPNDRFSAERPEGSISTLTIQRTEQRDSAMYRCASSSPGTGYNEQFFGPGTRLTVL.

The chain joins TRBV9 to TRBJ2-7, with 7 bases lining up with TRBD2. This CDR3 spans 16 amino acids. J lost 2 bases, V lost 0 bases, and 8 bases had no gene match. CDR1 is SGDLS, CDR2 YYNGEE, per germline. The CDR3 DNA follows: TGTGCCAGCAGCGTAGAAAAGACTAGCTCCGCCTACGAGCAGTACTTC. It codes for CASSVEKTSSAYEQYF.

The V and J genes are TRBV9 and TRBJ1-2; 7 positions match TRBD1. The V and J ends lost 6 bases and 2 bases, in that order; junction bases with no gene match: 10. Germline lookup yields CDR1 SGDLS and CDR2 YYNGEE. The CDR3 loop spans 15 amino acids. The CDR3 DNA reads TGTGCCAGCAACCTGGGAGGGGGCGAGAACTATGGCTACACCTTC. It translates to CASNLGGGENYGYTF.

This clone was seen only a few times. CDR3 nucleotides: TGCAGTGCTAGTAGCGGCACGGGTGGAAACACCATATATTTT. As protein: CSASSGTGGNTIYF. The chain joins TRBV20-1 to TRBJ1-3; D uncertain. With 3 bases removed from V and 3 bases from J, the gap between germline ends came to 12 bases. Per germline, CDR1 DFQATT and CDR2 SNEGSKA (reference sequence). The CDR3 covers 14 residues.

CDR3 sequence: CASSSRANNEQFF. The CDR3 coding sequence is TGCGCCAGCAGCTCGAGGGCTAACAATGAGCAGTTCTTC. The J gene is TRBJ2-1, the V gene TRBV5-1, with D perhaps TRBD2 (5 bases). Germline assignment: CDR1 SGHRS and CDR2 YFSETQ. This CDR3 is 13 amino acids long. V shed 3 bases and J shed 5 bases, with 9 bases lying between them.

The chain links TRBV30 to TRBJ2-5; 10 nucleotides line up with TRBD2. Germline loops: CDR1 GTSNPN, CDR2 SVGIG (reference sequence). Losses at the gene ends were 7 bases for V and 5 bases for J; bases not matched to a gene: 10. The CDR3 spans 14 residues. The CDR3 DNA follows: TGTGCCTCCATTGGGCTAGCGGGAGAGGAGACCCAGTACTTC. Encoded protein: CASIGLAGEETQYF.

The chain recombines TRBV11-2 with TRBJ1-1, with 7 bases lining up with TRBD1. Germline-derived CDR1 and CDR2 are SGHAT and FQNNGV. The CDR3 extends over 14 amino acids. V shed 5 bases and J 1 base; nucleotides not matched to a gene: 4. CDR3 loop: CASSSYRGNTEAFF. CDR3 DNA sequence: TGTGCCAGCAGCAGCTACAGGGGGAACACTGAAGCTTTCTTT. The entire variable domain, with the rest obtained from reference TRBV11-2 and TRBJ1-1, is as follows: EAGVAQSPRYKIIEKRQSVAFWCNPISGHATLYWYQQILGQGPKLLIQFQNNGVVDDSQLPKDRFSAERLKGVDSTLKIQPAKLEDSAVYLCASSSYRGNTEAFFGQGTRLTVV.

The chain employs TRBV11-2 and TRBJ2-2; D perhaps matches TRBD2 (5 bases). Germline CDR1 SGHAT, CDR2 FQNNGV. The V end lost 4 bases, the J end lost 1 base, and 10 bases lay between the germline ends. The CDR3 sequence is 15 residues long. The CDR3, as DNA: TGTGCCAGCAGCTCTCTAGCAGAGAACACCGGGGAGCTGTTTTTT. Amino acid sequence: CASSSLAENTGELFF.

This chain links TRBV4-1 with TRBJ1-4; no clear D gene. V was cut by 3 bases and J by 14 bases, with 19 bases left in between. In germline, CDR1 is MGHRA, CDR2 YSYEKL. This CDR3 contains 14 residues. CDR3 nucleotides: TGCGCCAGCAGCCAGACGACTGACCCCGGATTTCTGTTTTTT. Protein sequence: CASSQTTDPGFLFF.

The rearrangement links TRBV13 to TRBJ2-7; 7 bases align to TRBD2. J was trimmed by 4 bases and V by 6 bases; bases with no gene match: 9. CDR1 and CDR2 from the germline V gene are PRHDT and FYEKMQ (reference sequence). CDR3 size: 14 residues. The CDR3 sequence: CASSSGRRIYEQYF. The CDR3 coding sequence is TGTGCCAGCAGTAGCGGGCGGCGGATTTACGAGCAGTACTTC.

V and J are TRBV18 and TRBJ1-3; D is undetermined. V was clipped by 2 bases and J by 0 bases, with 2 bases between them. Germline V CDR1 and CDR2: KGHSH, LQKENI. The CDR3 totals 13 residues. This CDR3 is CASSPGSGNTIYF. The CDR3 region has the DNA TGTGCCAGCTCACCAGGCTCTGGAAACACCATATATTTT.

The rearrangement joins TRBV3-1 (or the pseudogene TRBV3-2) to TRBJ1-2; D remains unclear. The germline V gene encodes CDR1 LGHDT and CDR2 YNNKEL (reference sequence). V was clipped by 1 base and J by 1 base, with 4 bases between them. The CDR3 sequence is 13 residues long. CDR3 protein: CASSQVVNYGYTF. In DNA, the CDR3 is TGTGCCAGCAGCCAAGTCGTTAACTATGGCTACACCTTC.

J is TRBJ1-5 and V is TRBV5-1; D might be TRBD1 (5 bases). Germline V CDR1 and CDR2: SGHRS, YFSETQ. Trimming took 0 bases from V and 6 from J, leaving 13 bases between them. The CDR3 covers 15 residues. The CDR3: CASSLEPRVGQPQHF. In nucleotides, the CDR3 is TGCGCCAGCAGCTTGGAGCCCAGGGTTGGTCAGCCCCAGCATTTT. Full variable domain (rest looked up from reference TRBV5-1 and TRBJ1-5): KAGVTQTPRYLIKTRGQQVTLSCSPISGHRSVSWYQQTPGQGLQFLFEYFSETQRNKGNFPGRFSGRQFSNSRSEMNVSTLELGDSALYLCASSLEPRVGQPQHFGDGTRLSIL.

The chain carries TRBV29-1 and TRBJ2-5, with D tentatively TRBD2 (5 bases). The length of the CDR3 is 13 residues. Trimming left V 7 bases short and J 7 bases short, with 19 bases between. From germline, CDR1 is SQVTM and CDR2 ANQGSEA. The CDR3 region has the DNA TGCAGCGCCCGTGGGGTGGGAGTGGGGACCCAGTACTTC. It encodes CSARGVGVGTQYF.

The chain recombines TRBV7-3 with TRBJ2-1; TRBD2 matches at 7 bases. Germline trimming cut 2 bases from V and 0 bases from J; bases unmatched to any gene: 4. CDR1 SGHTA and CDR2 FQGTGA come from the germline V gene. The CDR3 consists of 16 residues. This CDR3 reads CASSLQGGGSYNEQFF. CDR3 in DNA: TGTGCCAGCAGCTTACAAGGCGGGGGCTCCTACAATGAGCAGTTCTTC.

The chain employs TRBV12-3 or TRBV12-4 and TRBJ1-5; D may be TRBD1 (6 bases). CDR3 length: 12 amino acids. The V gene lost 6 bases and the J gene lost 4 bases, with 7 bases spanning the gap. The CDR3 DNA reads as TGTGCCAGCAGGGACAGTAATCAGCCCCAGCATTTT. Its translation: CASRDSNQPQHF.

The V call is TRBV9, the J call TRBJ2-1; 9 bases fit TRBD1. Trimming cost V 0 bases and J 4 bases; bases outside gene matches: 2. The V gene's germline CDR1 is SGDLS and CDR2 YYNGEE. The CDR3 has 15 residues. CDR3 sequence: CASSVAGTGYNEQFF. CDR3 DNA: TGTGCCAGCAGCGTAGCCGGGACAGGGTACAATGAGCAGTTCTTC.

CDR3 DNA sequence: TGTGCCAGCAGCTTAGGGACAGGGGAAAAACTGTTTTTT. Residues: CASSLGTGEKLFF. The V call is TRBV7-2, the J call TRBJ1-4; 8 nucleotides match TRBD1. Germline V CDR1 and CDR2: SGHTA, FQGNSA. CDR3 length equals 13 residues. V was clipped by 1 base and J by 8 bases; unmatched bases: 0.

The CDR3 sequence is CASSPTRRETQYF. The CDR3, as DNA: TGTGCCAGCAGCCCTACCCGGCGGGAGACCCAGTACTTC. The genes are TRBV5-6 and TRBJ2-5; D remains unclear. Germline V gives CDR1 SGHDT, CDR2 YYEEEE. Trimming pared 4 bases from V and 5 bases from J, leaving 12 bases between. The length of the CDR3 is 13 residues.